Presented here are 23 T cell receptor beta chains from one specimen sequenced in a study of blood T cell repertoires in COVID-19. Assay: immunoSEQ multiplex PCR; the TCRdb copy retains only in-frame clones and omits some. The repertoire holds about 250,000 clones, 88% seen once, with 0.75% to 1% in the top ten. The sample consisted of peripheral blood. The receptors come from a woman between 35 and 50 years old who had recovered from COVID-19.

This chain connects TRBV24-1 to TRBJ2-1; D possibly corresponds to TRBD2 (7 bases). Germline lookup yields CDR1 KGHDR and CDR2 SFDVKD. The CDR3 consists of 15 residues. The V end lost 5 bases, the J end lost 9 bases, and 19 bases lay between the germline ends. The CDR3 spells CATSAGGREYGEQFF. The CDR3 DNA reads TGTGCCACCAGTGCCGGGGGGCGGGAGTACGGTGAGCAGTTCTTC.

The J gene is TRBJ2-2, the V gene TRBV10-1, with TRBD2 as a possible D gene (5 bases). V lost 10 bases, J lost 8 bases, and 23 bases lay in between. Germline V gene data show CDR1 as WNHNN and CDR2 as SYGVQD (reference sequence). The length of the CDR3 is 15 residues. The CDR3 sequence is CATPGTRVDGGELFF. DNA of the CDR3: TGCGCCACCCCCGGTACTAGAGTTGACGGGGGGGAGCTGTTTTTT.

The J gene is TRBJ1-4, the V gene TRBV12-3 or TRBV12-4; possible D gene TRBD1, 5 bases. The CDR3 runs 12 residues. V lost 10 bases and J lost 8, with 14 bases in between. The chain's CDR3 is CANGQGGEKLFF. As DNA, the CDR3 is TGTGCCAACGGCCAGGGCGGCGAAAAACTGTTTTTT.

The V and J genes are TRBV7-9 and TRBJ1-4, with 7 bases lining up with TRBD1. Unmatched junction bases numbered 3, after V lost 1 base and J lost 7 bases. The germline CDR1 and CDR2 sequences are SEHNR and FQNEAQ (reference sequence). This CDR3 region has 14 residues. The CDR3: CASSLDGQVEKLFF. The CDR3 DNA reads TGTGCCAGCAGCTTAGATGGACAGGTTGAAAAACTGTTTTTT. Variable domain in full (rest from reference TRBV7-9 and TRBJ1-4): DTGVSQNPRHKITKRGQNVTFRCDPISEHNRLYWYRQTLGQGPEFLTYFQNEAQLEKSRLLSDRFSAERPKGSFSTLEIQRTEQGDSAMYLCASSLDGQVEKLFFGSGTQLSVL.

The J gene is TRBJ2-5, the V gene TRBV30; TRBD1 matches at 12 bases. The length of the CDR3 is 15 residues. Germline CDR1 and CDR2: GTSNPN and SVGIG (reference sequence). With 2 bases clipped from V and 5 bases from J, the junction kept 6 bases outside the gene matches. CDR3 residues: CAWSTGTGGVETQYF. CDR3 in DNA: TGTGCCTGGAGTACCGGGACAGGGGGCGTGGAGACCCAGTACTTC.

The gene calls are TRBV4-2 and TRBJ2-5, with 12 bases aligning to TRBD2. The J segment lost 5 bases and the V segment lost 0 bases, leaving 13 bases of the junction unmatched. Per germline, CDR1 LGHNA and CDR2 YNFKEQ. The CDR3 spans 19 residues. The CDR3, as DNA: TGTGCCAGCAGCCAAGAGGCCCCCGGGACTAGCGGGTGGGGGGAGACCCAGTACTTC. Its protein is CASSQEAPGTSGWGETQYF.

Here the CDR3 DNA reads TGTGCCAGCAGCCCACGGACAGGGGCCCCTGCCCAGCATTTT. Its protein is CASSPRTGAPAQHF. This rearrangement joins TRBV7-2 to TRBJ1-5; TRBD1 agrees at 9 bases. This CDR3 is 14 amino acids long. J lost 11 bases, V lost 5 bases, and 10 bases had no gene match. The germline CDR1 and CDR2 sequences are SGHTA and FQGNSA.

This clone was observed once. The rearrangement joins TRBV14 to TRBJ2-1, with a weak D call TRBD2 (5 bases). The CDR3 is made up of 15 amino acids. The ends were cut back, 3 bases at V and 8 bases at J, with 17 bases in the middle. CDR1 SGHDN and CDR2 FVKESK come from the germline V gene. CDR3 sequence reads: CASSHPWAREHEQFF. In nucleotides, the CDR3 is TGTGCCAGCAGCCACCCGTGGGCCCGGGAACATGAGCAGTTCTTC.

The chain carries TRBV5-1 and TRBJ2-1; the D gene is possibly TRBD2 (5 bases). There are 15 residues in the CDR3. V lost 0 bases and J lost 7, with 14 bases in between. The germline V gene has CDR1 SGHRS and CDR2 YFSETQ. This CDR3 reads CASSLGGRSGNEQFF. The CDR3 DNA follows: TGCGCCAGCAGCTTGGGCGGCCGCTCGGGGAATGAGCAGTTCTTC.

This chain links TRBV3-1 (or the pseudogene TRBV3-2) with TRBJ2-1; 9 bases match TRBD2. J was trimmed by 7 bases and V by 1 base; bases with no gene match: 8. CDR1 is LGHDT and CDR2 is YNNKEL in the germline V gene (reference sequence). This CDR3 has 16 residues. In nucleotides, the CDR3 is TGTGCCAGCAGCCAAGGACCGGGCGGGAGGGGGAATGAGCAGTTCTTC. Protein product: CASSQGPGGRGNEQFF.

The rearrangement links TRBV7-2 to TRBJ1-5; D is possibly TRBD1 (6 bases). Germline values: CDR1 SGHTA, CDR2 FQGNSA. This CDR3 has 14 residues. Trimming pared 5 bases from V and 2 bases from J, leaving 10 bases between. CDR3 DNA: TGTGCCAGCAGCGGCAGGGGAGGCAATCAGCCCCAGCATTTT. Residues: CASSGRGGNQPQHF. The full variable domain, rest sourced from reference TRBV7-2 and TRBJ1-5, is GAGVSQSPSNKVTEKGKDVELRCDPISGHTALYWYRQSLGQGLEFLIYFQGNSAPDKSGLPSDRFSAERTGGSVSTLTIQRTQQEDSAVYLCASSGRGGNQPQHFGDGTRLSIL.

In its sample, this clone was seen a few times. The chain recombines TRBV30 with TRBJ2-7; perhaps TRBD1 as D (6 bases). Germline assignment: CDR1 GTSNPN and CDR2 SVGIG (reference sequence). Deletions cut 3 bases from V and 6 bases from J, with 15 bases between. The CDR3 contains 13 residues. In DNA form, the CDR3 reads TGTGCCTGGAGCCAAAACAGGGTGGGCGAGCAGTACTTC. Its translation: CAWSQNRVGEQYF.

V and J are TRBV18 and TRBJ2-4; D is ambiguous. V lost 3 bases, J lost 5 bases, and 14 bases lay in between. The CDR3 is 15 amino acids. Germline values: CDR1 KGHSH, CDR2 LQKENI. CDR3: CASSPHPGAQNIQYF. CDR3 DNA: TGTGCCAGCTCACCCCACCCGGGTGCCCAAAACATTCAGTACTTC.

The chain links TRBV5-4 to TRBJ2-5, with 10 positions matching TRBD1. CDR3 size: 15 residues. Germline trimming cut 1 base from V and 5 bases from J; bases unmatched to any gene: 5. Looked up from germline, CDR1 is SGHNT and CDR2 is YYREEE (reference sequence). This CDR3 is CASSLSPGQGETQYF. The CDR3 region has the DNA TGTGCCAGCAGCTTGAGTCCGGGACAGGGGGAGACCCAGTACTTC.

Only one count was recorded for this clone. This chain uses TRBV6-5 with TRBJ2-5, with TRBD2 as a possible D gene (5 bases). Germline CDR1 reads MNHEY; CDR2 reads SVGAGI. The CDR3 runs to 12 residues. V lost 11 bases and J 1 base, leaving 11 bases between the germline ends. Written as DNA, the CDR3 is TGTGCCTCGCGGGCACTCCAAGAGACCCAGTACTTC. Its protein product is CASRALQETQYF.

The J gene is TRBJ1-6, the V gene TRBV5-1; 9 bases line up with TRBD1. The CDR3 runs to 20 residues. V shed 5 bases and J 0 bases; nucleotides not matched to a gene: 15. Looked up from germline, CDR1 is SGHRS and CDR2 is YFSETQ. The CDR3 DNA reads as TGCGCCAGCAGTCAATCGGACCGGGACAGGGACAGCTCCTATAATTCACCCCTCCACTTT. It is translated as CASSQSDRDRDSSYNSPLHF.

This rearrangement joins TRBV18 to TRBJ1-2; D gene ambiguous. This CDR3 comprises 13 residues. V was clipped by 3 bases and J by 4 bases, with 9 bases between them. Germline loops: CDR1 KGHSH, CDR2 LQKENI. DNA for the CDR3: TGTGCCAGCTCACCCACAGAAGTCTATGGCTACACCTTC. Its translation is CASSPTEVYGYTF.

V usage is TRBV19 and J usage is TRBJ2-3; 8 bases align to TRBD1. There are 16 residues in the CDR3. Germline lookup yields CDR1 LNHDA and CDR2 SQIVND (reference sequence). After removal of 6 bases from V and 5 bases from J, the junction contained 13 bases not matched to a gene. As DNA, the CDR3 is TGTGCCAGTAGCCGGACTCCGGGACAGGCTGGAGATACGCAGTATTTT. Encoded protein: CASSRTPGQAGDTQYF.

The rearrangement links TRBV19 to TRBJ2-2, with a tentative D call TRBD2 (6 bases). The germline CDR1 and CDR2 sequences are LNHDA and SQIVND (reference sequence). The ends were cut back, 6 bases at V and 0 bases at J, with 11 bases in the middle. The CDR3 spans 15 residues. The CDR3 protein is CASRRGLTNTGELFF. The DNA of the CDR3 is TGTGCCAGTAGGCGGGGACTCACGAACACCGGGGAGCTGTTTTTT. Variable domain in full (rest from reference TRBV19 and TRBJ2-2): DGGITQSPKYLFRKEGQNVTLSCEQNLNHDAMYWYRQDPGQGLRLIYYSQIVNDFQKGDIAEGYSVSREKKESFPLTVTSAQKNPTAFYLCASRRGLTNTGELFFGEGSRLTVL.

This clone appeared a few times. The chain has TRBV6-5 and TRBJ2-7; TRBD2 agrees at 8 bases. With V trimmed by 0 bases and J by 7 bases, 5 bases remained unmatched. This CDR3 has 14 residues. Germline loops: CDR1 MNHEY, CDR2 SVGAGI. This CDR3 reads CASSYSSGAREQYF. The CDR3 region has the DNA TGTGCCAGCAGTTACTCTAGCGGGGCCCGGGAGCAGTACTTC.

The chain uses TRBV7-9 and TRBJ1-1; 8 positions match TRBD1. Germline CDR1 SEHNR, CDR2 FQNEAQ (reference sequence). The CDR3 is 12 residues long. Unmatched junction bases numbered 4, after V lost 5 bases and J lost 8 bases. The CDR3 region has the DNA TGTGCCAGCAGCCCGACAGGGGAGGAAGCTTTCTTT. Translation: CASSPTGEEAFF. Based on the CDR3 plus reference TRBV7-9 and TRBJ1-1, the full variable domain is DTGVSQNPRHKITKRGQNVTFRCDPISEHNRLYWYRQTLGQGPEFLTYFQNEAQLEKSRLLSDRFSAERPKGSFSTLEIQRTEQGDSAMYLCASSPTGEEAFFGQGTRLTVV.

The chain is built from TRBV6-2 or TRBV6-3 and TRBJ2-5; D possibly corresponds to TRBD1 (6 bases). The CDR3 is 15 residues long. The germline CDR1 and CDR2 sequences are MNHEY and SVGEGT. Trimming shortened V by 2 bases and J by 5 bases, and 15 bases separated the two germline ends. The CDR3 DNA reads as TGTGCCAGCAGTTACGGTGGGGGCGTCCGGGAGACCCAGTACTTC. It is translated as CASSYGGGVRETQYF.

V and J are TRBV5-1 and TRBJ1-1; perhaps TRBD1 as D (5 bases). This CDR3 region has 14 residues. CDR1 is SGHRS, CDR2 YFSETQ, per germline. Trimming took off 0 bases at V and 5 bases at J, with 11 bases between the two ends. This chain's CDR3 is CASSLVGGSTEAFF. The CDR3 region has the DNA TGCGCCAGCAGCTTGGTCGGGGGAAGTACTGAAGCTTTCTTT.